This record concerns one TCR beta chain sequence. The target antigen is unknown. Here immunoSEQ multiplex PCR was the method, and the copy in TCRdb shows in-frame clones only, minus some. The sample records tens of thousands of clones, 79% being singletons. These data are taken from a study of memory CD4+ T cells and cytomegalovirus serostatus. Single viable CD3+CD4+CD8-CD45RO+ cells were sorted as the memory CD4+ T cells. Study-level results: Each of approximately 69 CMV-associated TCRbeta sequences occurred in one to five individuals. The CMV-associated TCR signature appears largely within the CD4+ memory repertoire.

The CDR3 runs 16 residues. Germline V gene lookup returns CDR1 LGHNA and CDR2 YNFKEQ. V dropped 0 bases and J dropped 1 base, with 12 bases sitting between them. The receptor was isolated from an adult in good health and CMV-seronegative. The sample was memory CD4+ T cells from blood. This sequence joins TRBV4-2 and TRBJ2-5, with D hard to call. The CDR3 region is CASSQETLGRQETQYF. The CDR3 coding sequence is TGTGCCAGCAGCCAAGAGACACTCGGTCGCCAAGAGACCCAGTACTTC.